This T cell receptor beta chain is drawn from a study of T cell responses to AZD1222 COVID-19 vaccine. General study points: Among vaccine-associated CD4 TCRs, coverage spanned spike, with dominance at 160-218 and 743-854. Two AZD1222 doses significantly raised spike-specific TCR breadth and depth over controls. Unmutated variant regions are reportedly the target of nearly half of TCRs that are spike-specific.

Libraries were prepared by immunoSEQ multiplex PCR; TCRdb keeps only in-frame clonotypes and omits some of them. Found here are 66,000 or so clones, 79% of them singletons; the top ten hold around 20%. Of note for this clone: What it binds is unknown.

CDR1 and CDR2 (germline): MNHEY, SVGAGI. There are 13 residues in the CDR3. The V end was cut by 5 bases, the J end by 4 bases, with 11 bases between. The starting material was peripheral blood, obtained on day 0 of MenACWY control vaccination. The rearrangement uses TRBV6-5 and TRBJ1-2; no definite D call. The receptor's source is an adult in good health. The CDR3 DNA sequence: TGTGCCAGCAGTCTAGCCAGTACCTATGGCTACACCTTC. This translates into CASSLASTYGYTF.